This TCR beta chain originates from a study of blood T cell repertoires in COVID-19. The method was immunoSEQ multiplex PCR; TCRdb's version includes in-frame clones alone and lacks a portion of them. The sample has tens of thousands of clones; more than 80% are singletons. This CDR3 is built from 16 residues. Trimming took off 5 bases at V and 2 bases at J, with 18 bases between the two ends. The germline V gene encodes CDR1 MGHRA and CDR2 YSYEKL. The chain couples TRBV4-1 to TRBJ1-1; a possible D gene is TRBD1 (6 bases). The TCR sequence derives from an older woman with acute or convalescent COVID-19. Sample: peripheral blood. The CDR3 nucleotides read TGCGCCAGCAGCACCTCAGGCTGGACAGCTAACACTGAAGCTTTCTTT. It specifies CASSTSGWTANTEAFF.